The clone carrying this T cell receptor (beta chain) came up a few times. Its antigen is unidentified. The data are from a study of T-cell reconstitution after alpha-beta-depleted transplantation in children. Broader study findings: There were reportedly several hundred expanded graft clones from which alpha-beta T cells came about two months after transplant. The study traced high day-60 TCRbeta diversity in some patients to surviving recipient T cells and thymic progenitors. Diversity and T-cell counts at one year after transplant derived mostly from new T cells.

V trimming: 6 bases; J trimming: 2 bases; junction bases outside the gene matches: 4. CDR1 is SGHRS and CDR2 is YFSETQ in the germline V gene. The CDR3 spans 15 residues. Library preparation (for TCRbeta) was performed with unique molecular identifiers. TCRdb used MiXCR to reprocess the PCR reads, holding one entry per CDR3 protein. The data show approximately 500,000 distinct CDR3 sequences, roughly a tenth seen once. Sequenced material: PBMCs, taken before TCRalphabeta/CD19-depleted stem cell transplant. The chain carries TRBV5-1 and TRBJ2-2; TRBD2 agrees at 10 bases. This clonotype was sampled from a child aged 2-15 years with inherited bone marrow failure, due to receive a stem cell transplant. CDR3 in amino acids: CASTRTSGNTGELFF. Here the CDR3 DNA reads TGCGCCAGCACCCGGACTAGCGGAAACACCGGGGAGCTGTTTTTT. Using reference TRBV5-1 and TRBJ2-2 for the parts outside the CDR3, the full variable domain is KAGVTQTPRYLIKTRGQQVTLSCSPISGHRSVSWYQQTPGQGLQFLFEYFSETQRNKGNFPGRFSGRQFSNSRSEMNVSTLELGDSALYLCASTRTSGNTGELFFGEGSRLTVL.